Sequencing of this T cell receptor beta chain was carried out in a study of shared clonotypes between healthy human individuals. Study outcomes and limitations: Generally, estimated richness proved larger in naive subsets than it did in memory subsets.

Investigators spread the genomic DNA of each subset evenly over several immunoSEQ plates. TCRdb's table, derived via immunoSEQ multiplex PCR, lists solely in-frame clones and lacks some. The data show about 680,000 clones, roughly 94% seen once. Naivety among CD8 cells was defined by CD45RO negativity and positive CCR7 selection, thereby excluding terminally differentiated effector memory CD45RA+ cells. Recent vaccinations or acute infections were absent in the healthy HIV-negative adult donors. Of note for this clone: Its antigen remains unknown.

V lost 0 bases, J lost 3 bases, and 0 bases stayed unmatched. Germline V lookup: CDR1 SGHVS, CDR2 FQNEAQ. This CDR3 comprises 15 residues. The receptor was isolated from a man aged 25-45 years in good health. V is TRBV7-8 and J is TRBJ2-7; TRBD2 aligns across 12 bases. Sequences were obtained from naive CD8+ T cells sorted from blood. The CDR3 sequence: CASSLAGLAGYEQYF. The CDR3 DNA sequence: TGTGCCAGCAGCTTAGCGGGACTAGCGGGCTACGAGCAGTACTTC. Based on the CDR3 plus reference TRBV7-8 and TRBJ2-7, the full variable domain is GAGVSQSPRYKVAKRGQDVALRCDPISGHVSLFWYQQALGQGPEFLTYFQNEAQLDKSGLPSDRFFAERPEGSVSTLKIQRTQQEDSAVYLCASSLAGLAGYEQYFGPGTRLTVT.